Each of the 3 T cell receptor beta chains below was sequenced from the same sample in a study of CDR3 diversity in severe acne. TCRdb re-called the PCR reads through MiXCR, storing one row per CDR3 protein. The sample consists of 65,000 to 95,000 distinct CDR3 sequences, under 65% of them appearing once. Material: blood. These receptors came from a male donor in good health, without acne.

This clonotype was detected only a few times. The genes are TRBV19 and TRBJ2-7; the D gene is possibly TRBD1 (5 bases). Trimming left V 3 bases short and J 3 bases short, with 12 bases between. The CDR3 is 14 residues long. CDR1 and CDR2 from the germline V gene are LNHDA and SQIVND (reference sequence). The CDR3 DNA follows: TGTGCCAGTAGTATGAGACAGTCCCACTACGAGCAGTACTTC. Translation: CASSMRQSHYEQYF.

V gene TRBV18 combines with J gene TRBJ2-2, with TRBD1 matching over 7 bases. Germline V lookup: CDR1 KGHSH, CDR2 LQKENI. The CDR3 contains 15 residues. The J segment lost 4 bases and the V segment lost 5 bases, leaving 7 bases of the junction unmatched. The CDR3 spells CASSRLQGLTGELFF. DNA for the CDR3: TGTGCCAGCTCAAGACTACAGGGGCTCACCGGGGAGCTGTTTTTT.

V gene TRBV7-6 combines with J gene TRBJ2-7; TRBD1 agrees at 8 bases. From germline, CDR1 is SGHVS and CDR2 FNYEAQ. The junction had 4 bases not matched to a gene; V was cut back by 1 base and J by 2 bases. The CDR3 runs to 15 residues. The DNA of the CDR3 is TGTGCCAGCAGCTTAGGACAGGGGCCCACCTACGAGCAGTACTTC. Translated, it gives CASSLGQGPTYEQYF.